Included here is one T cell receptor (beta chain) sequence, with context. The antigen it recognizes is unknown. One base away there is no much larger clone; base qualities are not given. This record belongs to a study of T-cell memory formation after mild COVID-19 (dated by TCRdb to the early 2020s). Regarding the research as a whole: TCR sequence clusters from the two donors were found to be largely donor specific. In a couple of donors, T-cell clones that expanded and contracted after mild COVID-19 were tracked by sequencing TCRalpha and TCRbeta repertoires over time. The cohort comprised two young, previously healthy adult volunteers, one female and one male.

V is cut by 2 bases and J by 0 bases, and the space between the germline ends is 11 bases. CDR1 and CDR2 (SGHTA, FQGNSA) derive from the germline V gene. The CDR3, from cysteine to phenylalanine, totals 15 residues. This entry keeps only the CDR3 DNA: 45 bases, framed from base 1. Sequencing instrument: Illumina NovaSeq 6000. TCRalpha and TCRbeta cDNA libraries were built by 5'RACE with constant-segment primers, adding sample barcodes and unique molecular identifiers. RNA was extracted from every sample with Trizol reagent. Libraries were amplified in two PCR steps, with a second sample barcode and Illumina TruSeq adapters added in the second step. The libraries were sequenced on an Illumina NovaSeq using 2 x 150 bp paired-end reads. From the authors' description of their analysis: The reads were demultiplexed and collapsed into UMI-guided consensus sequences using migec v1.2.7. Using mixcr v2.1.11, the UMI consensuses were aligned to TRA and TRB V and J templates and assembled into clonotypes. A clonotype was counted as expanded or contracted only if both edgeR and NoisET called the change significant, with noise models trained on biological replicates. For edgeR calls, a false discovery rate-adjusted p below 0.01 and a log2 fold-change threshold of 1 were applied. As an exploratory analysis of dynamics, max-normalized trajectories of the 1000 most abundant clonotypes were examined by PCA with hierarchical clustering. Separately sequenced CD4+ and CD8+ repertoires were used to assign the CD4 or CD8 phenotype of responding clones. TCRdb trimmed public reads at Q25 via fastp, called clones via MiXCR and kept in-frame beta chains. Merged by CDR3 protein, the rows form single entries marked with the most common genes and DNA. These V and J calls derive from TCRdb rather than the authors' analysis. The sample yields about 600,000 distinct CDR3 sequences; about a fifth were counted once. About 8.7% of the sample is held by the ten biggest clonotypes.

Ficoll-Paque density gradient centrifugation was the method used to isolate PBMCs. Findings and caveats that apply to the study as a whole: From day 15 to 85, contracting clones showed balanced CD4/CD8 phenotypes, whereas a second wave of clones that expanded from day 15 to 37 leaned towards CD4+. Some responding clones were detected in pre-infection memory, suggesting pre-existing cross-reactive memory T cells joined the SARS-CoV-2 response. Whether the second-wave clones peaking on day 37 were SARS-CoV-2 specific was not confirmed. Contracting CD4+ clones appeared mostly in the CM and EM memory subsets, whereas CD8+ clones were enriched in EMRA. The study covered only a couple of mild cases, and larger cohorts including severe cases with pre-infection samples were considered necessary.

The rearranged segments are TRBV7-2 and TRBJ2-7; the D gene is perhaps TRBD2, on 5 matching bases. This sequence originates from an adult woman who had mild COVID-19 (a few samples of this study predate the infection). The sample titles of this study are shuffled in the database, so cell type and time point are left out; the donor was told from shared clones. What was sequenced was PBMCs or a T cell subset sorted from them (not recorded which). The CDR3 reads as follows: CASSLITRTSYEQYF. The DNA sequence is TGTGCCAGCAGCTTAATTACTAGGACCTCCTACGAGCAGTACTTC.